This T cell receptor (beta chain) was recovered during a study of identical twins. Trimming removed 2 bases at V and 5 bases at J, with 6 bases between. The V gene's germline CDR1 is MNHNS and CDR2 SASEGT. This CDR3 is 12 amino acids long. Study results and limitations: Sharing of beta out-of-frame sequences by twins showed a weaker excess. The authors noted that invariant MAIT and iNKT cells could partly confound zero-insertion analyses.

One entry per CDR3 protein results from TCRdb running MiXCR on the 5' RACE reads. The top ten clones hold less than 2.5% of a sample with roughly 290,000 distinct CDR3 sequences, about 8.9% of them seen once. This clonotype was recorded a few times. The target antigen is unknown. The same data also went into a second study, on yellow fever vaccine responses in identical twins. That paper notes: Twins reportedly appeared to share part of their vaccine T cell response while keeping part individual.

The receptor comes from a woman under 30 in good health. The chain links TRBV6-1 to TRBJ2-5; D remains ambiguous. The sample consisted of memory (CD45RO+) T cells sorted from blood. The CDR3 here is CASSELRETQYF. In DNA form, the CDR3 reads TGTGCCAGCAGTGAATTAAGGGAGACCCAGTACTTC.